This T cell receptor beta chain was retrieved from a study of CD8 T cells in Susac syndrome. Findings of the study overall: It was acknowledged by the study that relatively few individuals were included in its TCR sequencing and HLA analysis.

A note on this clonotype: No antigen is known for it.

Reverse transcription used roughly 0.45 to 1 ug RNA and random hexamers. Amplification of the TCR beta CDR3 was carried out by immunoSEQ multiplex PCR, which spanned a total of 54 Vbeta and 13 Jbeta segments. TCRdb processed the immunoSEQ multiplex PCR reads anew with MiXCR; each CDR3 protein has one entry. This sample carries some 450,000 distinct CDR3 sequences, roughly 85% of them seen once, and the ten largest clones take 0.09% to 0.15%. TCR beta was sequenced from blood CD8+ and CD4+ T cells. Patients with stable or active relapsing-remitting disease, all of them treatment-naive, made up the multiple sclerosis controls. The sequence was obtained from a human donor with multiple sclerosis. The material sequenced was CD8+ T cells from PBMCs.

The CDR3 reads CSVEGSTVAQETQYF. In nucleotides, the CDR3 is TGCAGCGTTGAAGGATCGACAGTCGCCCAAGAGACCCAGTACTTC. V usage is TRBV29-1 and J usage is TRBJ2-5; D may be TRBD1 (5 bases). The CDR3 runs to 15 residues. Trimming left V 1 base short and J 1 base short, with 13 bases between. Per germline, CDR1 SQVTM and CDR2 ANQGSEA.